This T cell receptor (beta chain) was retrieved from a study of Tregs in tolerant kidney transplant recipients. Study results and caveats: The most relevant donor-specific Treg TCRbeta repertoire apparently came from expansion with activated donor B cells.

A word on this clone: No antigen is known for it. The sample holds other DNA sequences that translate to the same CDR3.

Mixed chimerism was transient after nonmyeloablative marrow transplants from related graft donors. The method was immunoSEQ multiplex PCR; TCRdb's version includes in-frame clones alone and lacks a portion of them. The sample has about 64,000 clones, 80% to 90% seen once. V was trimmed by 2 bases and J by 1 base, leaving 9 bases between them. From germline, CDR1 is ENHRY and CDR2 SYGVKD. The CDR3 has 16 amino acids. V and J are TRBV10-3 and TRBJ1-6, with TRBD1 as a possible D gene (6 bases). The source of this sequence is a human patient who received a combined kidney and bone marrow transplant. Some T cells may be transferred from the graft donor. The sequences come from CD4+ T cells from blood (PBMCs), collected 6 months after the transplant. CDR3 sequence: CAISEVGGSYNSPLHF. The CDR3 region has the DNA TGTGCCATCAGTGAGGTAGGGGGTTCCTATAATTCACCCCTCCACTTT.